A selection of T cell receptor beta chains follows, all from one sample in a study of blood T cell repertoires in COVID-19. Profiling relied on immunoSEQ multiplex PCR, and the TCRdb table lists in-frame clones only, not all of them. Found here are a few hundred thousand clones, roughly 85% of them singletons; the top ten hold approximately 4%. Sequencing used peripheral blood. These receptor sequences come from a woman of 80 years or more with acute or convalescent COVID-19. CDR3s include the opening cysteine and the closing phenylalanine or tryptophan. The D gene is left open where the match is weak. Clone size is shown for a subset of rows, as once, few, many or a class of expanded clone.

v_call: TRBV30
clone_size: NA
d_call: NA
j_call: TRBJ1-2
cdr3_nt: TGTGCCTGGAGTAGGGGCGGCTATGGCTACACCTTC
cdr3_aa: CAWSRGGYGYTF

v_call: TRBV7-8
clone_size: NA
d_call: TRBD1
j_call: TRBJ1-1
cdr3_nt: TGTGCCAGCAGCTTAGCGGGGTCAGGGGGGAGAGTGTTCGAAGCTTTCTTT
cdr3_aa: CASSLAGSGGRVFEAFF

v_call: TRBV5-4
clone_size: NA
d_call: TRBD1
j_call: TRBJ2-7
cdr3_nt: TGTGCCAGCAGCTCGAGGACAGGGGCGGACGAGCAGTACTTC
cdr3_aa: CASSSRTGADEQYF

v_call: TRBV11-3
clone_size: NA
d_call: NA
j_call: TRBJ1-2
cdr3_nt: TGTGCCAGCAGCTTAGCGCACAGGGCCTTAAACTATGGCTACACCTTC
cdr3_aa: CASSLAHRALNYGYTF

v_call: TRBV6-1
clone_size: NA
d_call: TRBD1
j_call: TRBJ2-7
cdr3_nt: TGTGCCAGCAGTGCCGATCTGGGACAGGGCTTGCACGAGCAGTACTTC
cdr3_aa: CASSADLGQGLHEQYF

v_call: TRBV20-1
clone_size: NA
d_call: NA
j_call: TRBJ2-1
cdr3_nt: TGCAGTGCTAGTATGGGGGGACCTTACAATGAGCAGTTCTTC
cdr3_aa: CSASMGGPYNEQFF

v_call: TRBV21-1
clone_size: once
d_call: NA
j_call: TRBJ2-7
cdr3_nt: TGTGCCAGCAGCAACCGGCGGGACAGGGGACCCTACGAGCAGTACTTC
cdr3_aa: CASSNRRDRGPYEQYF

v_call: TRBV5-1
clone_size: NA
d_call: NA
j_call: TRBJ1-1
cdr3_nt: TGCGCCAGCAGCTTGGGACCGGGAGGCACTGAAGCTTTCTTT
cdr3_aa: CASSLGPGGTEAFF

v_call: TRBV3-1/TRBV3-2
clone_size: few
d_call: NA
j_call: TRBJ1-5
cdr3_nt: TGTGCCAGCAGCCTTTCGGTTCGCAGGGATCAGCCCCAGCATTTT
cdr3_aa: CASSLSVRRDQPQHF

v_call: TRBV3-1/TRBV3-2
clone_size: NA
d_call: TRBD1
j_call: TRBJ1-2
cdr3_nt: TGTGCCAGCAGCCAAGCTCAGGGGGTGGGAAGTGGCTACACCTTC
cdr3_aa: CASSQAQGVGSGYTF

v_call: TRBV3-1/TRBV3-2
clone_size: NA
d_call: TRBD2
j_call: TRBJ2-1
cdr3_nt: TGTGCCAGCAGCTATTTAGCGGGGAGCTCCTACAATGAGCAGTTCTTC
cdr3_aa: CASSYLAGSSYNEQFF

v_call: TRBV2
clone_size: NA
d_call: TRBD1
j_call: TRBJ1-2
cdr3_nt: TGTGCCAGCCGCCGGGACAGCGACGTCTATGGCTACACCTTC
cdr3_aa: CASRRDSDVYGYTF

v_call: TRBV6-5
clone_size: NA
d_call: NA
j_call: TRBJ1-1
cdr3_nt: TGTGCCAGCAGTCCACAGGGCTGGTTGACTGAAGCTTTCTTT
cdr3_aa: CASSPQGWLTEAFF

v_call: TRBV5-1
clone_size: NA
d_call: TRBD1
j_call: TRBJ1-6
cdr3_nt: TGCGCCAGCAGCTTAGGGGACAGCGGGAATTCACCCCTCCACTTT
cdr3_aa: CASSLGDSGNSPLHF

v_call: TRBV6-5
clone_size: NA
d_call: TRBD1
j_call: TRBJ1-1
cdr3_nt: TGTGCCAGCCAAATGGGACAGGCAAACACTGAAGCTTTCTTT
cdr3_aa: CASQMGQANTEAFF

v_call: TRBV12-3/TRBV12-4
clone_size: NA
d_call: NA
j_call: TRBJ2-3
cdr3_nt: TGTGCCAGCAGCTCCCAGGTAGTCTATACGCAGTATTTT
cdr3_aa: CASSSQVVYTQYF

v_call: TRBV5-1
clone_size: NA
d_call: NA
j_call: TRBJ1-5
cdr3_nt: TGCGCCAGCAGCGCCAAAGGGGGGGAAAAAAATCAGCCCCAGCATTTT
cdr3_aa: CASSAKGGEKNQPQHF